The clone carrying this T cell receptor (beta chain) was recorded many times. Antigen unknown. A quantitative 5'-RACE method, one with molecular barcodes, was used to make TCR beta libraries. Each CDR3 protein is one row after TCRdb ran MiXCR on the 5' RACE reads. The data hold under 250,000 distinct CDR3 sequences, with roughly 10% observed a single time. This CDR3 region has 16 residues. V gave up 1 base and J gave up 5 bases, with 18 bases separating them. From germline, CDR1 is SGHRS and CDR2 YFSETQ. This sample was taken from a study of CD8 T cells in ankylosing spondylitis. Notes on the study in general: Researchers reportedly found disease-linked clones significantly enriched in matched ankylosing spondylitis synovial fluid. Seemingly distinctive of ankylosing spondylitis blood was a TCR beta motif formed by eight highly homologous variants.

This chain links TRBV5-1 with TRBJ2-5; possibly TRBD2 for D (6 bases). This sequence was found in a male donor with ankylosing spondylitis or in good health (not recorded which). The source material was blood, either unsorted or a sorted T cell fraction (not recorded which). The CDR3 sequence: CASSLTPAGTQETQYF. The CDR3 region has the DNA TGCGCCAGCAGCTTGACCCCTGCGGGGACTCAGGAGACCCAGTACTTC.